The 24 T cell receptor beta chains in this list originate from one sample, sequenced in a study of Graves' ophthalmopathy and Graves' hyperthyroidism. Amplification targeted the TCR beta CDR3 regions, with RNA transcripts as the source material. The first-round RT-PCR employed HTBI primers together with the Qiagen OneStep RT-PCR kit. A multiplex PCR was then performed as the second round. Each CDR3 protein gets one entry after TCRdb re-called the multiplex PCR reads with MiXCR. This table has 200,000 to 250,000 distinct CDR3 sequences, roughly 21% appearing once. Sequenced: peripheral blood. These receptors were obtained from a woman between 45 and 65 years old with Graves' ophthalmopathy.

The table lists this clonotype with many counts. The chain combines TRBV20-1 with TRBJ2-7, with 7 bases fitting TRBD1. Germline V gene sequence: CDR1 DFQATT, CDR2 SNEGSKA (reference sequence). V gave up 3 bases and J gave up 2 bases; unmatched junction bases: 7. This CDR3 region has 14 residues. The chain's CDR3 is CSASIDREPYEQYF. The CDR3 region has the DNA TGCAGTGCTAGTATCGACAGGGAGCCCTACGAGCAGTACTTC.

This clonotype was observed at least ten times. V usage is TRBV14 and J usage is TRBJ1-3; perhaps TRBD1 as D (6 bases). The CDR3 sequence is 13 residues long. Trimming left V 2 bases short and J 9 bases short, with 11 bases between. Germline V lookup: CDR1 SGHDN, CDR2 FVKESK. The CDR3 DNA is TGTGCCAGCAGCCAACAACAGGGTGGCACCATATATTTT. Amino acids: CASSQQQGGTIYF.

In this sample, this clonotype turned up a few times. The rearrangement links TRBV28 to TRBJ2-7; unclear D gene. Per the germline V gene, CDR1 is MDHEN and CDR2 is SYDVKM. This CDR3 region has 12 residues. Trimming shortened V by 6 bases and J by 3 bases, and 9 bases separated the two germline ends. Here the CDR3 DNA reads TGTGCCAGCAGGTCACTTAGCTACGAGCAGTACTTC. Protein sequence: CASRSLSYEQYF.

The chain links TRBV5-1 to TRBJ1-1; 8 nucleotides align to TRBD1. Germline values: CDR1 SGHRS, CDR2 YFSETQ. Trimming removed 5 bases from V and 1 base from J; junction bases left unmatched: 4. The CDR3 loop spans 14 amino acids. In DNA, the CDR3 is TGCGCCAGCAGACCCGGGACAGGGAACACTGAAGCTTTCTTT. Translating it yields CASRPGTGNTEAFF.

The table lists this clonotype with many counts. The gene calls are TRBV2 and TRBJ1-1; D remains ambiguous. This CDR3 region has 13 residues. CDR1 and CDR2 from the germline V gene are SNHLY and FYNNEI. Trimming took off 6 bases at V and 1 base at J, with 9 bases between the two ends. CDR3 loop: CASRALQNTEAFF. The CDR3 DNA follows: TGTGCCAGCAGGGCTCTACAGAACACTGAAGCTTTCTTT.

The J gene is TRBJ1-5, the V gene TRBV6-2 or TRBV6-3; possible D gene TRBD1, 5 bases. V gave up 5 bases and J gave up 5 bases, with 13 bases separating them. The CDR3 is 14 residues long. Germline CDR1 is MNHEY and CDR2 is SVGEGT. CDR3 amino acids: CASSTGTDHQPQHF. The CDR3 DNA reads as TGTGCCAGCAGTACCGGGACGGATCATCAGCCCCAGCATTTT.

This clonotype was found once. With a much larger clone just one base away, this may be a read error. V is TRBV28 and J is TRBJ1-5, with D perhaps matching TRBD1 (6 bases). Germline values: CDR1 MDHEN, CDR2 SYDVKM. CDR3 size: 15 residues. DNA for the CDR3: TGTGTCAGCAGTACTCGGACAGACCATGGTCAGCCCCAGCATTTT. The encoded protein is CVSSTRTDHGQPQHF.

This clonotype was seen ten or more times. This chain uses TRBV25-1 with TRBJ1-1; perhaps TRBD1 as D (5 bases). The V end was cut by 1 base, the J end by 6 bases, with 12 bases between. This CDR3 region has 14 residues. Germline V CDR1 and CDR2: MGHDK, SYGVNS. The CDR3 DNA is TGTGCCAGCAGTGAATTGGGAGGGGACCCTGAAGCTTTCTTT. Amino acid sequence: CASSELGGDPEAFF.

There are many counts of this clonotype. This rearrangement joins TRBV28 to TRBJ2-2, with D perhaps matching TRBD2 (5 bases). The V gene's germline CDR1 is MDHEN and CDR2 SYDVKM. The V gene lost 6 bases and the J gene lost 5 bases, with 16 bases spanning the gap. The CDR3 has 15 residues. Here the CDR3 DNA reads TGTGCCAGCAGCTTTATGCCTCGGGGAACCGGGGAGCTGTTTTTT. Translation: CASSFMPRGTGELFF.

This clonotype has at least ten counts. The chain joins TRBV7-9 to TRBJ2-7; no clear D gene. With 7 bases removed from V and 2 bases from J, the gap between germline ends came to 18 bases. This CDR3 is built from 15 residues. The germline V gene encodes CDR1 SEHNR and CDR2 FQNEAQ (reference sequence). The CDR3 reads CASTSPVLATYEQYF. CDR3 nucleotides: TGTGCCAGCACCTCCCCGGTACTGGCGACCTACGAGCAGTACTTC.

The V gene is TRBV28, the J gene TRBJ2-7; D unclear. CDR1 and CDR2 (germline): MDHEN, SYDVKM. V gave up 9 bases and J gave up 2 bases, with 17 bases separating them. The CDR3 has 14 amino acids. The CDR3 nucleotides read TGTGCCAGTTCTCTCATGGGCAGTCCCTACGAGCAGTACTTC. Encoded protein: CASSLMGSPYEQYF.

For the CDR3, the DNA is TGTGCCAGCAGTCCAACAAGGCTGAACTATGGCTACACCTTC. Amino acid sequence: CASSPTRLNYGYTF. V gene TRBV12-3 or TRBV12-4 combines with J gene TRBJ1-2; D unresolved. The V end lost 5 bases, the J end lost 2 bases, and 12 bases lay between the germline ends. CDR3 length: 14 amino acids.

This clonotype came up many times. The chain carries TRBV29-1 and TRBJ2-3; D is undetermined. The CDR3 has 11 residues. V was clipped by 5 bases and J by 6 bases, with 9 bases between them. Germline CDR1 reads SQVTM; CDR2 reads ANQGSEA. CDR3 nucleotide sequence: TGCAGCGTTCGAATTGGGGATACGCAGTATTTT. This translates into CSVRIGDTQYF.

The CDR3 DNA reads as TGTGCCTGGAACAGACAGGGCACCTACGAGCAGTACTTC. As protein: CAWNRQGTYEQYF. The chain joins TRBV30 to TRBJ2-7, with 7 bases aligning to TRBD1. CDR1 GTSNPN and CDR2 SVGIG come from the germline V gene (reference sequence). Trimming took 4 bases from V and 2 from J; bases not matched to a gene: 5. The CDR3 runs 13 residues.

Ten or more counts support this clonotype. V usage is TRBV11-2 and J usage is TRBJ1-2; D uncertain. The CDR3 runs 14 residues. V was cut by 5 bases and J by 3 bases, with 13 bases left in between. Germline V gives CDR1 SGHAT, CDR2 FQNNGV. The CDR3 protein is CASSKGSWDYGYTF. The CDR3 DNA sequence: TGTGCCAGCAGCAAGGGCAGTTGGGACTATGGCTACACCTTC.

This clonotype was picked up many times. The chain employs TRBV5-1 and TRBJ1-1, with D unresolved. The V end lost 0 bases, the J end lost 4 bases, and 7 bases lay between the germline ends. Germline-derived CDR1 and CDR2 are SGHRS and YFSETQ. This CDR3 is 13 amino acids long. CDR3: CASSLGESTEAFF. As DNA, the CDR3 is TGCGCCAGCAGCTTGGGGGAGTCCACTGAAGCTTTCTTT.

This clonotype occurred a few times. V and J are TRBV6-5 and TRBJ2-2; the match to TRBD2 covers 7 bases. With V trimmed by 5 bases and J by 6 bases, 12 bases remained unmatched. In germline, CDR1 is MNHEY, CDR2 SVGAGI. The CDR3 spans 16 residues. CDR3 sequence: CASSLRGIGRAGELFF. The DNA of the CDR3 is TGTGCCAGCAGTCTCCGTGGTATAGGGAGGGCCGGGGAGCTGTTTTTT.

This clonotype was picked up many times. The chain recombines TRBV30 with TRBJ2-7; unclear D gene. The CDR3 length is 14 residues. Trimming pared 8 bases from V and 0 bases from J, leaving 17 bases between. Germline CDR1 is GTSNPN and CDR2 is SVGIG (reference sequence). The CDR3 spells CALNTLTYSYEQYF. The CDR3 coding sequence is TGTGCCCTGAATACACTCACCTACTCCTACGAGCAGTACTTC.

Many counts were recorded for this clonotype. The chain couples TRBV7-8 to TRBJ2-7; perhaps TRBD2 as D (6 bases). V was shortened by 5 bases and J by 6 bases, with 17 bases between the two germline ends. CDR1 is SGHVS and CDR2 is FQNEAQ in the germline V gene. The CDR3 contains 14 residues. CDR3 DNA: TGTGCCAGCAGCCAATCGACTAGATCGGGCGAGCAGTACTTC. Amino acid sequence: CASSQSTRSGEQYF. Full variable domain (missing parts from reference TRBV7-8 and TRBJ2-7): GAGVSQSPRYKVAKRGQDVALRCDPISGHVSLFWYQQALGQGPEFLTYFQNEAQLDKSGLPSDRFFAERPEGSVSTLKIQRTQQEDSAVYLCASSQSTRSGEQYFGPGTRLTVT.

As to this clonotype: Possible read error: a much larger clone is one base away. The V gene is TRBV15, the J gene TRBJ2-7, with D possibly being TRBD2 (5 bases). The CDR3 is made up of 14 amino acids. Germline V gene sequence: CDR1 LNHNV, CDR2 YYDKDF (reference sequence). V lost 1 base to trimming and J lost 2 bases, with 9 bases between them. CDR3 DNA sequence: TGTGCCACCAGCAGAGTAACAGCGGCCTACGAGCAGTACTTC. It specifies CATSRVTAAYEQYF.

The J gene is TRBJ1-1, the V gene TRBV5-1; the D is unclear. The CDR3 contains 13 residues. V gave up 4 bases and J gave up 4 bases, with 11 bases separating them. Germline CDR1 is SGHRS and CDR2 is YFSETQ. The CDR3 here is CASSQRVGTEAFF. Written as DNA, the CDR3 is TGCGCCAGCAGCCAACGCGTTGGCACTGAAGCTTTCTTT.

The chain is built from TRBV7-2 and TRBJ2-5; 12 bases agree with TRBD1. This CDR3 is built from 16 residues. Germline CDR1 reads SGHTA; CDR2 reads FQGNSA. After removal of 5 bases from V and 5 bases from J, the junction contained 9 bases not matched to a gene. The CDR3 is CASSLGQGAGGETQYF. The CDR3 nucleotides are TGTGCCAGCAGCCTGGGACAGGGGGCTGGTGGGGAGACCCAGTACTTC.

The chain uses TRBV3-1 and TRBJ2-7; D call uncertain. V gave up 4 bases and J gave up 3 bases, with 10 bases separating them. CDR3 length: 13 amino acids. The germline V gene has CDR1 LGHDT and CDR2 YNNKEL (reference sequence). DNA of the CDR3: TGTGCCAGCAGCCCACCGCCACACTACGAGCAGTACTTC. Residues: CASSPPPHYEQYF.

In its sample, this clonotype was seen many times. The J gene is TRBJ2-7, the V gene TRBV12-3 or TRBV12-4; 9 bases are shared with TRBD2. The CDR3 extends over 15 amino acids. The junction had 3 bases not matched to a gene; V was cut back by 1 base and J by 2 bases. The CDR3 loop reads CASSLGSSGAYEQYF. The CDR3 nucleotides read TGTGCCAGCAGTTTAGGGTCTAGCGGGGCCTACGAGCAGTACTTC.